This T cell receptor (beta chain) was identified in a study of T cell repertoires in cytomegalovirus infection. Overall study: CMV epitopes, recently identified HLA-C-restricted and well-studied HLA-B-restricted, were used. Indications of both CMV infection and matching HLA type were provided by public TCR beta signatures.

TCRdb re-called the reads with MiXCR, one entry per CDR3 protein. The data show 250,000 to 300,000 distinct CDR3 sequences, less than 25% seen once. For this clonotype: Its antigen remains unidentified.

The germline CDR1 and CDR2 sequences are SEHNR and FQNEAQ (reference sequence). V gave up 7 bases and J gave up 0 bases, with 9 bases separating them. This CDR3 is 13 amino acids long. Study findings and constraints: In two of eight donors, the top clonotype was HLA-C-restricted CMV-specific. CMV carriers having the relevant HLA were flagged by cumulative public TCR beta family frequency.

The source of this sequence is a human donor in good health (CMV status not recorded). Some clones in this sample may be carry-over from other donors' samples. V is TRBV7-9 and J is TRBJ1-1, with D unresolved. Source: cultured PBMCs, taken from culture after CMV antigen stimulation. The CDR3 sequence is CASKRVMNTEAFF. As DNA, the CDR3 is TGTGCCAGCAAAAGGGTGATGAACACTGAAGCTTTCTTT.